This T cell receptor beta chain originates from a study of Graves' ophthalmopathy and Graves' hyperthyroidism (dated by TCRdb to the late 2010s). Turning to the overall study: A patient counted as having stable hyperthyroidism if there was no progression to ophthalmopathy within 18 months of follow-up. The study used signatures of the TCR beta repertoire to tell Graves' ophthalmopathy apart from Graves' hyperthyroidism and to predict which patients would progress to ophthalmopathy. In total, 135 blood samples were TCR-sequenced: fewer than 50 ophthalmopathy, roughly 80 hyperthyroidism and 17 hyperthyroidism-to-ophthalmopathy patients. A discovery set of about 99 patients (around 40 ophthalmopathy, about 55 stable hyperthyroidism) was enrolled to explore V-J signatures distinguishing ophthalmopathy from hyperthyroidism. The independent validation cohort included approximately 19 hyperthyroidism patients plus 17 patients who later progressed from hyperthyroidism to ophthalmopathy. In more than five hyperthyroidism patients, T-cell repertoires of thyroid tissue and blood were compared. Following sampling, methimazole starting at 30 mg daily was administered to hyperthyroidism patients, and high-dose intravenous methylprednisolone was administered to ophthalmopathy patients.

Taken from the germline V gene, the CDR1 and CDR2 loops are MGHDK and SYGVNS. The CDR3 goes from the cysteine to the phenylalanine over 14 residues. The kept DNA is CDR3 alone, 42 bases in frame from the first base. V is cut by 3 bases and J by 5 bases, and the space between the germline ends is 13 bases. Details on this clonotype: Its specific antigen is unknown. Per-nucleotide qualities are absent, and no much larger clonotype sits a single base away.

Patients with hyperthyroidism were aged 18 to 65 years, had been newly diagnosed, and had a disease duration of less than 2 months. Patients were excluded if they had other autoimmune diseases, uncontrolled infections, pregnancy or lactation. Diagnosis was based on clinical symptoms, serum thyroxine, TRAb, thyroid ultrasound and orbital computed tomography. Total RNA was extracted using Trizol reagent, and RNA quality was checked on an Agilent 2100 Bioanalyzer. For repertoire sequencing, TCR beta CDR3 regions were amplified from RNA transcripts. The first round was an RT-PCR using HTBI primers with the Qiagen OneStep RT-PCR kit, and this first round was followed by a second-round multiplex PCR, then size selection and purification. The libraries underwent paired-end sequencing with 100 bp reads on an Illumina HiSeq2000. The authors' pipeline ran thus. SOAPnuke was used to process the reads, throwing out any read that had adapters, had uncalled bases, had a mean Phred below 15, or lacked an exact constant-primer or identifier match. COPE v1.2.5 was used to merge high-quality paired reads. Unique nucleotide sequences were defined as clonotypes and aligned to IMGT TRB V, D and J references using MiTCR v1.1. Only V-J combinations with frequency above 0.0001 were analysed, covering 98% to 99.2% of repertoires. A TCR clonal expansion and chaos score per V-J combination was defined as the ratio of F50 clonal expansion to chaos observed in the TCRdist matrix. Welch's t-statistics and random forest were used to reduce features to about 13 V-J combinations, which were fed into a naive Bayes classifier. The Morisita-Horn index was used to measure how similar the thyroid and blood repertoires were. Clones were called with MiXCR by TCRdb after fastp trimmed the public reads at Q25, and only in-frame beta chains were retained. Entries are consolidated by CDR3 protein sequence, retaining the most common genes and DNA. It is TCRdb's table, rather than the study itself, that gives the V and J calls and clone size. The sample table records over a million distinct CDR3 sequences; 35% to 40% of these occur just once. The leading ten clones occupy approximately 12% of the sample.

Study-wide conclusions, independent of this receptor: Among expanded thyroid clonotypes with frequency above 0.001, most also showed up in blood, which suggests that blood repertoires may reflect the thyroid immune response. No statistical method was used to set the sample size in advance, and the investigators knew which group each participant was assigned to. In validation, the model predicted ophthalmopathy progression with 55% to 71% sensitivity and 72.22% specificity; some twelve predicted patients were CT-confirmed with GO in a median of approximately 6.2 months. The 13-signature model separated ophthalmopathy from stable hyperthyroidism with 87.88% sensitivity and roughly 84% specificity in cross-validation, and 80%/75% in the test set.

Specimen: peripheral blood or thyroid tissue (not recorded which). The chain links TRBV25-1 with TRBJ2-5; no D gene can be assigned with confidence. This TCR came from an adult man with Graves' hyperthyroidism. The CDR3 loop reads CASSDGPEQETQYF. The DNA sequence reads TGTGCCAGCAGTGACGGACCGGAGCAGGAGACCCAGTACTTC.